Below are 13 T cell receptor beta chains sequenced from a single sample in a study of cytomegalovirus exposure and HLA in healthy donors. The PCR contained 60 Vbeta and 13 Jbeta primers. Assay used: immunoSEQ multiplex PCR; TCRdb lists only in-frame clones, some missing. The sample's table shows 200,000 to 250,000 clones. Sequencing input: PBMCs. The receptors derive from a woman in her twenties or thirties in good health and CMV-seropositive.

The chain is built from TRBV2 and TRBJ2-5, with 7 bases matching TRBD1. The J call may be mistaken, given a closer DNA end match to TRBJ2-7. Looked up from germline, CDR1 is SNHLY and CDR2 is FYNNEI. The CDR3 is 14 residues long. CDR3 in amino acids: CASSRGTVLYEQYF. DNA for the CDR3: TGTGCCAGCAGCAGAGGGACAGTACTTTACGAGCAGTACTTC.

The chain links TRBV28 to TRBJ1-1; TRBD1 matches 9 bases. J gave up 5 bases and V 6 bases, and 13 bases lay outside the gene matches. The germline CDR1 and CDR2 sequences are MDHEN and SYDVKM. This CDR3 spans 16 amino acids. The DNA for the CDR3 is TGTGCCAGCAGCTGGGACACCGGGACAGGGAAGACTGAAGCTTTCTTT. Translation gives CASSWDTGTGKTEAFF. The variable domain in full, completed from reference TRBV28 and TRBJ1-1, reads DVKVTQSSRYLVKRTGEKVFLECVQDMDHENMFWYRQDPGLGLRLIYFSYDVKMKEKGDIPEGYSVSREKKERFSLILESASTNQTSMYLCASSWDTGTGKTEAFFGQGTRLTVV.

The rearrangement links TRBV27 to TRBJ2-2; 10 nucleotides line up with TRBD2. Germline CDR1 reads MNHEY; CDR2 reads SMNVEV (reference sequence). This CDR3 region has 15 residues. Trimming took 2 bases from V and 5 from J; bases not matched to a gene: 2. CDR3 region: CASSLQREGTGELFF. CDR3 nucleotide sequence: TGTGCCAGCAGTTTACAGCGGGAGGGTACCGGGGAGCTGTTTTTT.

The chain uses TRBV27 and TRBJ2-1; unclear D gene. CDR3 length equals 14 residues. Germline CDR1 MNHEY, CDR2 SMNVEV (reference sequence). Trimming shortened V by 2 bases and J by 3 bases, and 8 bases separated the two germline ends. The CDR3 here is CASSLMQDYNEQFF. The CDR3 DNA follows: TGTGCCAGCAGTTTAATGCAGGACTACAATGAGCAGTTCTTC.

The J gene is TRBJ1-1, the V gene TRBV25-1; D is possibly TRBD1 (5 bases). CDR1 and CDR2 from the germline V gene are MGHDK and SYGVNS. V was clipped by 1 base and J by 2 bases, with 11 bases between them. The CDR3 totals 15 residues. The DNA for the CDR3 is TGTGCCAGCAGTGAATTCCTAGGGGATAACACTGAAGCTTTCTTT. Its protein product is CASSEFLGDNTEAFF.

The chain employs TRBV20-1 and TRBJ1-4; D is unresolved. This CDR3 spans 11 amino acids. V lost 3 bases, J lost 4 bases, and 3 bases lay in between. The germline V gene encodes CDR1 DFQATT and CDR2 SNEGSKA (reference sequence). The CDR3 sequence: CSASYNEKLFF. The CDR3 bases are TGCAGTGCTAGTTATAATGAAAAACTGTTTTTT.

V gene TRBV9 combines with J gene TRBJ2-5, with 7 bases fitting TRBD2. This CDR3 comprises 16 residues. J lost 4 bases, V lost 3 bases, and 12 bases had no gene match. The germline V gene encodes CDR1 SGDLS and CDR2 YYNGEE. The CDR3 DNA reads as TGTGCCAGCAGCGCCCATTCCCAGCGGGGCATAGAGACCCAGTACTTC. This codes for CASSAHSQRGIETQYF. Combining the CDR3 with reference TRBV9 and TRBJ2-5 gives the whole variable domain DSGVTQTPKHLITATGQRVTLRCSPRSGDLSVYWYQQSLDQGLQFLIQYYNGEERAKGNILERFSAQQFPDLHSELNLSSLELGDSALYFCASSAHSQRGIETQYFGPGTRLLVL.

The rearrangement joins TRBV18 to TRBJ2-2; D possibly corresponds to TRBD1 (6 bases). Germline loops: CDR1 KGHSH, CDR2 LQKENI. Trimming cost V 5 bases and J 0 bases, with 13 bases left between them. This CDR3 is built from 16 residues. The CDR3 region is CASSAQGRANTGELFF. Written as DNA, the CDR3 is TGTGCCAGCTCAGCGCAGGGGAGAGCGAACACCGGGGAGCTGTTTTTT.

The V call is TRBV19, the J call TRBJ1-4; possibly TRBD1 for D (6 bases). V was cut by 4 bases and J by 1 base, with 10 bases left in between. Germline loops: CDR1 LNHDA, CDR2 SQIVND (reference sequence). The length of the CDR3 is 15 residues. The DNA for the CDR3 is TGTGCCAGTAGTAAGGACAGCAGAACTAATGAAAAACTGTTTTTT. Translating gives CASSKDSRTNEKLFF.

The chain links TRBV2 to TRBJ2-5, with TRBD2 matching over 7 bases. The length of the CDR3 is 13 residues. Trimming took 8 bases from V and 2 from J; bases not matched to a gene: 5. Germline V CDR1 and CDR2: SNHLY, FYNNEI. CDR3 protein: CASGRDGQETQYF. The CDR3 bases are TGTGCCAGCGGGAGGGACGGGCAAGAGACCCAGTACTTC.

J is TRBJ1-5 and V is TRBV11-2; tentatively, D is TRBD1 (6 bases). V lost 5 bases and J lost 2, with 10 bases in between. The CDR3 sequence is 14 residues long. Per the germline V gene, CDR1 is SGHAT and CDR2 is FQNNGV. The CDR3 bases are TGTGCCAGCAGCCGGGACAATCGCAATCAGCCCCAGCATTTT. Translation gives CASSRDNRNQPQHF.

The chain has TRBV15 and TRBJ2-1; 10 bases are a match to TRBD2. Germline CDR1 reads LNHNV; CDR2 reads YYDKDF (reference sequence). This CDR3 has 21 amino acids. V was pared by 2 bases and J by 4 bases, with 20 bases of the junction left unmatched. DNA of the CDR3: TGTGCCACCAGCAGAACCACCTCGCTAGCGGGGGCCGCCGACCTATACAATGAGCAGTTCTTC. It yields the protein CATSRTTSLAGAADLYNEQFF.

This sequence joins TRBV14 and TRBJ2-3; D gene ambiguous. Trimming cost V 8 bases and J 3 bases, with 18 bases left between them. The CDR3 totals 15 residues. From germline, CDR1 is SGHDN and CDR2 FVKESK. The CDR3 loop is CASAIGALETDTQYF. The CDR3 region has the DNA TGTGCCAGCGCTATAGGCGCTCTGGAGACAGATACGCAGTATTTT. The complete variable domain, with remaining parts taken from reference TRBV14 and TRBJ2-3, reads EAGVTQFPSHSVIEKGQTVTLRCDPISGHDNLYWYRRVMGKEIKFLLHFVKESKQDESGMPNNRFLAERTGGTYSTLKVQPAELEDSGVYFCASAIGALETDTQYFGPGTRLTVL.